The 10 T cell receptor beta chains reported below all come from one sample, sequenced in a study of cytomegalovirus exposure and HLA in healthy donors. Primers for the PCR totalled 60 Vbeta and 13 Jbeta. Clones were sequenced by immunoSEQ multiplex PCR, and TCRdb holds only the in-frame ones, with some missing. The sample shows 150,000 to 200,000 clones, roughly 82% of them seen only once. The sequencing input was PBMCs. The receptors were gathered from a girl between 5 and 17 years old in good health and CMV-seropositive.

This clone was counted a single time. CDR3 loop: CASSLRRSAGGYGYTF. As DNA, the CDR3 is TGTGCCAGCAGCTTAAGACGTTCGGCGGGCGGCTATGGCTACACCTTC. This chain uses TRBV7-3 with TRBJ1-2; D gene unclear. This CDR3 contains 16 residues. Trimming shortened V by 1 base and J by 4 bases, and 16 bases separated the two germline ends. Germline CDR1 reads SGHTA; CDR2 reads FQGTGA.

CDR3 sequence: CASSLEKSSYEQYF. The CDR3 coding sequence is TGTGCCAGCAGCTTAGAGAAGAGCTCCTACGAGCAGTACTTC. This chain uses TRBV7-2 with TRBJ2-7; D call uncertain. CDR1 SGHTA and CDR2 FQGNSA come from the germline V gene. The CDR3 extends over 14 amino acids. Trimming removed 1 base at V and 0 bases at J, with 7 bases between.

This CDR3 is CASISSVDTEAFF. CDR3 DNA: TGTGCCAGCATCAGCAGCGTCGACACTGAAGCTTTCTTT. The chain links TRBV28 to TRBJ1-1, with D unresolved. This CDR3 region has 13 residues. V lost 7 bases to trimming and J lost 3 bases, with 12 bases between them. Germline CDR1 MDHEN, CDR2 SYDVKM.

The CDR3 sequence: CASSVGTSGSTDTQYF. The CDR3 nucleotides read TGTGCCAGCAGCGTAGGGACCAGCGGGAGCACAGATACGCAGTATTTT. The chain couples TRBV9 to TRBJ2-3; D might be TRBD2 (6 bases). Germline V lookup: CDR1 SGDLS, CDR2 YYNGEE. V dropped 0 bases and J dropped 0 bases, with 11 bases sitting between them. The CDR3 loop spans 16 amino acids.

The J gene is TRBJ2-1, the V gene TRBV28; 8 bases map to TRBD1. V dropped 5 bases and J dropped 6; count of bases not matched to a gene: 6. Per the germline V gene, CDR1 is MDHEN and CDR2 is SYDVKM. This CDR3 has 14 amino acids. The CDR3 nucleotides read TGTGCCAGCAGTCGGCAGGGGGCAATCAATGAGCAGTTCTTC. This gives the protein CASSRQGAINEQFF.

V and J are TRBV4-1 and TRBJ2-1; TRBD2 matches 9 bases. This CDR3 contains 14 residues. Germline V gene data show CDR1 as MGHRA and CDR2 as YSYEKL. V lost 6 bases, J lost 5 bases, and 5 bases stayed unmatched. The CDR3 bases are TGCGCCAGCAGTTCTCTAGCGGGGAACAATGAGCAGTTCTTC. Protein sequence: CASSSLAGNNEQFF.

This chain links TRBV5-4 with TRBJ2-7, with unresolved D. Trimming took off 4 bases at V and 5 bases at J, with 13 bases between the two ends. Germline CDR1 SGHNT, CDR2 YYREEE (reference sequence). CDR3 length equals 13 residues. CDR3 amino acids: CASSPYRSHEQYF. In DNA, the CDR3 is TGTGCCAGCAGCCCCTACCGATCTCACGAGCAGTACTTC.

The chain joins TRBV6-5 to TRBJ1-1, with D unclear. This CDR3 is built from 13 residues. V shed 2 bases and J shed 3 bases, with 7 bases lying between them. Germline values: CDR1 MNHEY, CDR2 SVGAGI. The CDR3 protein is CASSYHTDTEAFF. For the CDR3, the DNA is TGTGCCAGCAGTTACCACACAGACACTGAAGCTTTCTTT.

The chain recombines TRBV28 with TRBJ1-2; 7 bases are shared with TRBD1. The CDR3 spans 14 residues. V dropped 7 bases and J dropped 4; count of bases not matched to a gene: 9. Germline V gene data show CDR1 as MDHEN and CDR2 as SYDVKM. The CDR3 sequence: CASTTRDSPYGYTF. CDR3 DNA: TGTGCCAGCACCACACGGGACAGTCCCTATGGCTACACCTTC.

The V gene is TRBV4-2, the J gene TRBJ2-1, with 11 bases lining up with TRBD2. Germline values: CDR1 LGHNA, CDR2 YNFKEQ. With V trimmed by 4 bases and J by 3 bases, 20 bases remained unmatched. The CDR3 length is 21 residues. CDR3 in amino acids: CASSPIRNQGSGTSGYNEQFF. The CDR3 DNA reads TGTGCCAGCAGCCCGATCAGAAATCAGGGGTCCGGGACTAGCGGCTACAATGAGCAGTTCTTC.